Below, one T cell receptor beta chain is given with its context. The data are from a study of technical replicates of blood from a few donors. Trimming cost V 1 base and J 4 bases, with 7 bases left between them. The CDR3 loop spans 13 amino acids. Germline CDR1 and CDR2: SNHLY and FYNNEI. The protocol was immunoSEQ multiplex PCR, while the TCRdb copy is restricted to in-frame clones and leaves out a portion. The sample has approximately 31,000 clones; 85% to 95% are singletons. The sample consisted of PBMCs. The clonotype was recovered from a human donor in good health. Some clones in this sample may be carry-over from other donors' samples. This chain connects TRBV2 to TRBJ1-2; no definite D call. CDR3 sequence: CASSEGQAYGYTF. In nucleotides, the CDR3 is TGTGCCAGCAGTGAAGGACAAGCCTATGGCTACACCTTC.